This T cell receptor (beta chain) was observed in a study of T cell changes during pregnancy in multiple sclerosis (dated by TCRdb to the late 2010s). With regard to the full study: The study looked at changes in the T cell repertoire across pregnancy in women with multiple sclerosis.

Libraries were constructed by the immunoSEQ multiplex PCR assay. TCRdb retrieved this table from immuneACCESS and kept in-frame rearrangements only. Not all clones are present; in checked studies, unresolved V genes account for under half, and no reason is known for the remainder. The sample table holds about 46,000 clones, of which 91% were seen once. The ten biggest clones cover 7.5% to 9% of the sample. V is cut back by 3 bases and J by 9 bases, with 3 bases in the junction unmatched. The CDR3 spans 14 residues, from the cysteine through the phenylalanine. Of all the DNA, just the CDR3 is kept, 42 bases in frame from base 1. From a lookup of the germline V gene, CDR1 and CDR2 are MNHNS and SASEGT. Points on this clone: Its antigen is not yet known. Within one base of it there is no much larger clone, and no base qualities were kept.

This sequence originates from a female donor with multiple sclerosis, enrolled in a pregnancy study. The specimen was CD8+ T cells from peripheral blood mononuclear cells, collected after pregnancy. In this chain, TRBV6-1 is recombined with TRBJ1-6; 9 bases in the middle match TRBD1. The CDR3 protein: CASSEGQGGSPLHF. The DNA reads as follows: TGTGCCAGCAGTGAGGGACAGGGCGGTTCACCCCTCCACTTT.